This TCR beta chain was sequenced during a study of T cell responses to AZD1222 COVID-19 vaccine. The method was immunoSEQ multiplex PCR; TCRdb's version includes in-frame clones alone and lacks a portion of them. The table lists 250,000 to 300,000 clones, around 93% of them singletons, with approximately 0.52% in the top ten. The CDR3 spans 14 residues. Trimming left V 3 bases short and J 2 bases short, with 9 bases between. Germline CDR1 reads SGDLS; CDR2 reads YYNGEE. The source material was peripheral blood, sampled 28 days after the second AZD1222 dose. The sequence derives from an adult who received the AZD1222 COVID-19 vaccine. V and J are TRBV9 and TRBJ1-5; a weak D match, TRBD1 (6 bases). The CDR3 protein is CASSEQGGNQPQHF. The CDR3 DNA follows: TGTGCCAGCAGCGAACAGGGCGGCAATCAGCCCCAGCATTTT.